At least ten counts were recorded for the clone carrying this T cell receptor beta chain. MiXCR was run by TCRdb on the 5' RACE reads, yielding one entry per CDR3 protein. Found here are about 82,000 distinct CDR3 sequences, more than 4.5% of them singletons; the top ten hold around 7.6%. V dropped 5 bases and J dropped 7; count of bases not matched to a gene: 8. Germline V gene data show CDR1 as MDHEN and CDR2 as SYDVKM. The length of the CDR3 is 15 residues. The sample belongs to a study of T cells of healthy individuals. The sequence derives from a female donor in good health. The V and J genes are TRBV28 and TRBJ2-1; 10 nucleotides line up with TRBD2. The CDR3 is CASSMLAGALNEQFF. The CDR3 DNA reads as TGTGCCAGCAGTATGCTAGCGGGAGCGTTGAATGAGCAGTTCTTC.